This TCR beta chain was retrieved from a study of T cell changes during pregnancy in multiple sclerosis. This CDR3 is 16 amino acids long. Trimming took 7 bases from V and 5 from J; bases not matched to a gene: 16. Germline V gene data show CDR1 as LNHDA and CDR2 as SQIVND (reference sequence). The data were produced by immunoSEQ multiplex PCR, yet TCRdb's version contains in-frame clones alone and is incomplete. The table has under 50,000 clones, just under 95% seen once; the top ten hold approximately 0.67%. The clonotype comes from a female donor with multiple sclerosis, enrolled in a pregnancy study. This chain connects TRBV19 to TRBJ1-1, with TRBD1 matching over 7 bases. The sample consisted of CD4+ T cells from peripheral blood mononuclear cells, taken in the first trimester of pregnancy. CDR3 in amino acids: CASIKWTGGQRTEAFF. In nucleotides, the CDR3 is TGTGCCAGTATTAAATGGACAGGAGGCCAGAGGACTGAAGCTTTCTTT.